What follows describes a single TCR beta chain. The sample originates from a study of T cell changes during pregnancy in multiple sclerosis. Here immunoSEQ multiplex PCR was the method, and the copy in TCRdb shows in-frame clones only, minus some. The sample has under 25,000 clones, around 85% seen once. Trimming cost V 2 bases and J 5 bases, with 9 bases left between them. The CDR3 totals 13 residues. The germline V gene has CDR1 MNHEY and CDR2 SMNVEV (reference sequence). The rearrangement links TRBV27 to TRBJ1-2, with a possible D match to TRBD1 (5 bases). The sample in question was CD8+ T cells from peripheral blood mononuclear cells, obtained in the first trimester of pregnancy. The sequence derives from a female donor in good health, enrolled as a control in a pregnancy study. Written as DNA, the CDR3 is TGTGCCAGCAGTTTAGGGGGGGGGTATGGCTACACCTTC. As protein: CASSLGGGYGYTF.